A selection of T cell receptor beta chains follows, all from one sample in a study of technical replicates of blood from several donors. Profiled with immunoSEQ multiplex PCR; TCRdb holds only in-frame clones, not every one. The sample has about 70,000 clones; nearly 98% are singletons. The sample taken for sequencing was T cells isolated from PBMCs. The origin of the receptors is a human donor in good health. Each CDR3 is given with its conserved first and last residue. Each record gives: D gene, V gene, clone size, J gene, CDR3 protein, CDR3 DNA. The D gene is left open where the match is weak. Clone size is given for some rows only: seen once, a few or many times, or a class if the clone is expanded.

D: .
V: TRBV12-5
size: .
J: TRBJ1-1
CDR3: CASGFSVAEAFF
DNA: TGTGCTAGTGGTTTTTCGGTGGCTGAAGCTTTCTTT

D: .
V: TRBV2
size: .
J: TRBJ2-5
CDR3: CASSQSVWRETQYF
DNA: TGTGCCAGCAGTCAAAGCGTGTGGAGGGAGACCCAGTACTTC

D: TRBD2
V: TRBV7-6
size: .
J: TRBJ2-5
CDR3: CASSRWASGEQETQYF
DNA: TGTGCCAGCAGCCGGTGGGCTAGCGGGGAGCAAGAGACCCAGTACTTC

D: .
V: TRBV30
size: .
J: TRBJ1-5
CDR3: CAWSPGYQPQHF
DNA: TGTGCCTGGAGTCCAGGATATCAGCCCCAGCATTTT

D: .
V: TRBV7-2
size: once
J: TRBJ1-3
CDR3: CASSPSGPGNTIYF
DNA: TGTGCCAGCAGCCCCTCTGGGCCTGGAAACACCATATATTTT

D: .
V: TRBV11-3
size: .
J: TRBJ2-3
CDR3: CASSSVQWVGTDTQYF
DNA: TGTGCCAGCAGCTCCGTACAGTGGGTGGGCACAGATACGCAGTATTTT

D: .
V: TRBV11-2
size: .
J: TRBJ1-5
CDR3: CASSSRGGPNQPQHF
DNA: TGTGCCAGCAGCTCCCGTGGAGGTCCCAATCAGCCCCAGCATTTT

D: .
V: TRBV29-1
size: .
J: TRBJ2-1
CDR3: CSVEYRGRAYNEQFF
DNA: TGCAGCGTTGAATATAGGGGGAGGGCCTACAATGAGCAGTTCTTC

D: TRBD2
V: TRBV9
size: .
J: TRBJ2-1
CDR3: CASSVEGLAGAGEQFF
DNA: TGTGCCAGCAGCGTAGAAGGACTAGCGGGAGCGGGTGAGCAGTTCTTC

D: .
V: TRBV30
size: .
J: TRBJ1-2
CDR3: CAWRSISTNYGYTF
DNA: TGTGCCTGGCGATCAATAAGCACTAACTATGGCTACACCTTC

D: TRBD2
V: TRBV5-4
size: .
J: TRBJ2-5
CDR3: CASSSGLVKETQYF
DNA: TGTGCCAGCAGCTCGGGACTAGTGAAAGAGACCCAGTACTTC

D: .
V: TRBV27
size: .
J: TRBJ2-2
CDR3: CASSFTSTGELFF
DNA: TGTGCCAGCAGTTTCACTAGCACCGGGGAGCTGTTTTTT

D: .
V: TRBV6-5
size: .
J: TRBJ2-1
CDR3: CASSYGLASYNEQFF
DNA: TGTGCCAGCAGTTACGGTCTAGCGTCCTACAATGAGCAGTTCTTC

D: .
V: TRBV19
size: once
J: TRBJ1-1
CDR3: CASSTPTTVGTEAFF
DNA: TGTGCCAGTAGTACCCCGACAACGGTGGGCACTGAAGCTTTCTTT

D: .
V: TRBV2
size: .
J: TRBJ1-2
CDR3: CASNLGEILLNYGYTF
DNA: TGTGCCAGCAACCTCGGGGAGATCCTCCTCAATTATGGCTACACCTTC

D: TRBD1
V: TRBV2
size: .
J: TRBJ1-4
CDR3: CASSEYQGATNEKLFF
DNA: TGTGCCAGCAGTGAATACCAGGGGGCAACTAATGAAAAACTGTTTTTT

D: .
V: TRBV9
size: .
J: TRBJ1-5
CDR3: CASSDGSQPQHF
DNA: TGTGCCAGCAGCGATGGGAGTCAGCCCCAGCATTTT

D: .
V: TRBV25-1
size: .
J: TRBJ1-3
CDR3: CASSEWERYSMRDTIYF
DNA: TGTGCCAGCAGTGAATGGGAGCGGTATTCCATGAGGGACACCATATATTTT

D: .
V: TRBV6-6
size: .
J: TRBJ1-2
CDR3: CASSYLQVGYGYTF
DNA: TGTGCCAGCAGTTACCTGCAGGTTGGCTATGGCTACACCTTC

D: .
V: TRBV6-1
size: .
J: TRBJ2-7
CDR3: CASSEVNRGDEQYF
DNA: TGTGCCAGCAGTGAAGTTAATAGAGGAGACGAGCAGTACTTC

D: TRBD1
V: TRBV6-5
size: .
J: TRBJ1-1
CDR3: CASSGGQSPNTEAFF
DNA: TGTGCCAGCAGTGGGGGACAGTCGCCCAACACTGAAGCTTTCTTT

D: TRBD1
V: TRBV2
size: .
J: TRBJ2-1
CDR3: CASSKDRGQYNEQFF
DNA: TGTGCCAGCAGTAAGGACAGGGGGCAGTACAATGAGCAGTTCTTC

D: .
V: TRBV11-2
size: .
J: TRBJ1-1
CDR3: CASSLVDYRGQRNTEAFF
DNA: TGTGCCAGCAGCTTAGTCGATTACCGAGGACAGAGGAACACTGAAGCTTTCTTT